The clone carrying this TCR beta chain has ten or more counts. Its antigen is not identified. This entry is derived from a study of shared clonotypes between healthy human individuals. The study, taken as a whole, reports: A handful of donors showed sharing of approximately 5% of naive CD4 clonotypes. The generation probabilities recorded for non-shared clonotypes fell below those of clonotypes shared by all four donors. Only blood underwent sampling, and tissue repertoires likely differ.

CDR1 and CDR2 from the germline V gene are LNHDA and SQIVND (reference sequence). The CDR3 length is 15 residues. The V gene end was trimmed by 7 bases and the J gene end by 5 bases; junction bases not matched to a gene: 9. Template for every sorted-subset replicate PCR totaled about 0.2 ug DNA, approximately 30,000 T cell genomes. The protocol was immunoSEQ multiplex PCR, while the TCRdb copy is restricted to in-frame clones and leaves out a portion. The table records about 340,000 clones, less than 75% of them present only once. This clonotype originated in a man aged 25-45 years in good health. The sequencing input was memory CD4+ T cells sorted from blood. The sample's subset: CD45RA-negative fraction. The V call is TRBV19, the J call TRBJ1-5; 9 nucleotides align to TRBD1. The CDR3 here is CASKGRQGEHQPQHF. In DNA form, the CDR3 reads TGTGCCAGTAAGGGGCGACAGGGGGAGCATCAGCCCCAGCATTTT.